A single TCR beta chain is shown here with its context. Its antigen remains unidentified. CDR3 length: 16 amino acids. Germline V gene data show CDR1 as SGHTA and CDR2 as FQGNSA. The trim removed 0 bases at V and 5 bases at J, leaving 5 bases unmatched. These data belong to a study of T cell repertoires in cytomegalovirus infection. As for the study in general: Both recently identified HLA-C-restricted and well-studied HLA-B-restricted CMV epitopes were used in the study. The public TCR beta signatures pointed to both CMV infection and matching HLA type.

Findings and limits, study-wide: The study identified carriers of CMV plus the relevant HLA from cumulative public TCR beta family frequency. HLA-C-restricted CMV-specific TCR beta clonotypes were dominant in the ex vivo response.

TCRdb reanalysed the reads using MiXCR and keeps one entry per CDR3 protein. The table has some 920,000 distinct CDR3 sequences, about a third seen once. V and J are TRBV7-2 and TRBJ1-1, with 11 bases lining up with TRBD1. This TCR came from a human donor in good health (CMV status not recorded). Some clones in this sample may be carry-over from other donors' samples. Sequences were derived from cultured CD8+ T cells from PBMCs, sampled from culture after CMV antigen stimulation. The CDR3 loop is CASSLARTGGGTEAFF. CDR3 bases: TGTGCCAGCAGCTTAGCCCGGACAGGGGGCGGGACTGAAGCTTTCTTT.